The 5 T cell receptor beta chains listed next were all sequenced from one sample in a study of T cells after yellow fever vaccination. TCRdb reprocessed the 5' RACE reads with MiXCR, giving one entry per CDR3 protein. The sample has roughly 500,000 distinct CDR3 sequences, around 21% seen once. Sample: PBMCs, taken 15 days after the yellow fever booster vaccination. All receptors derive from a man aged 30 to 45 who received the YFV17D yellow fever vaccine.

This chain joins TRBV4-3 and TRBJ1-2; D is uncertain. Trimming stripped 4 bases from V and 0 bases from J, with 12 bases between. The CDR3 has 15 amino acids. The germline V gene has CDR1 LGHNA and CDR2 YSLEER. CDR3 DNA sequence: TGCGCCAGCAGCCCCACGACGGTTCCTAACTATGGCTACACCTTC. Encoded protein: CASSPTTVPNYGYTF.

The chain links TRBV7-2 to TRBJ2-7, with 9 bases aligning to TRBD1. The CDR3 contains 15 residues. V lost 2 bases and J lost 5; bases outside the gene matches: 7. Germline V gene data show CDR1 as SGHTA and CDR2 as FQGNSA. CDR3: CASSLLGTGSNEQYF. In DNA form, the CDR3 reads TGTGCCAGCAGCTTACTTGGGACAGGGTCTAACGAGCAGTACTTC.

This clonotype has at least ten counts. This rearrangement joins TRBV5-1 to TRBJ2-7; no clear D gene. Germline-derived CDR1 and CDR2 are SGHRS and YFSETQ. This CDR3 comprises 13 residues. The germline V and J ends were trimmed by 0 bases and 6 bases, with 10 bases remaining between them. The CDR3 here is CASSLGSAREQYF. The CDR3 DNA is TGCGCCAGCAGCTTGGGATCTGCTCGCGAGCAGTACTTC. Using reference TRBV5-1 and TRBJ2-7 for the parts outside the CDR3, the full variable domain is KAGVTQTPRYLIKTRGQQVTLSCSPISGHRSVSWYQQTPGQGLQFLFEYFSETQRNKGNFPGRFSGRQFSNSRSEMNVSTLELGDSALYLCASSLGSAREQYFGPGTRLTVT.

The J gene is TRBJ2-6, the V gene TRBV28, with 9 positions matching TRBD2. The CDR3 sequence is 18 residues long. The ends lost 6 bases at V and 3 bases at J; junction bases unmatched: 12. In germline, CDR1 is MDHEN, CDR2 SYDVKM. Here the CDR3 reads CASSKGGRALSGANVLTF. Written as DNA, the CDR3 is TGTGCCAGCAGCAAGGGCGGGAGGGCCCTGAGTGGGGCCAACGTCCTGACTTTC. The entire variable domain, with the rest obtained from reference TRBV28 and TRBJ2-6, is as follows: DVKVTQSSRYLVKRTGEKVFLECVQDMDHENMFWYRQDPGLGLRLIYFSYDVKMKEKGDIPEGYSVSREKKERFSLILESASTNQTSMYLCASSKGGRALSGANVLTFGAGSRLTVL.

This clonotype was recorded a few times. The V gene is TRBV25-1, the J gene TRBJ2-7; tentative D call: TRBD1 (6 bases). This CDR3 is 15 amino acids long. Deletions cut 4 bases from V and 0 bases from J, with 13 bases between. Per germline, CDR1 MGHDK and CDR2 SYGVNS. The CDR3 region has the DNA TGTGCCAGCAGTGGGGCCCGGGACAACTCCTACGAGCAGTACTTC. The encoded protein is CASSGARDNSYEQYF.